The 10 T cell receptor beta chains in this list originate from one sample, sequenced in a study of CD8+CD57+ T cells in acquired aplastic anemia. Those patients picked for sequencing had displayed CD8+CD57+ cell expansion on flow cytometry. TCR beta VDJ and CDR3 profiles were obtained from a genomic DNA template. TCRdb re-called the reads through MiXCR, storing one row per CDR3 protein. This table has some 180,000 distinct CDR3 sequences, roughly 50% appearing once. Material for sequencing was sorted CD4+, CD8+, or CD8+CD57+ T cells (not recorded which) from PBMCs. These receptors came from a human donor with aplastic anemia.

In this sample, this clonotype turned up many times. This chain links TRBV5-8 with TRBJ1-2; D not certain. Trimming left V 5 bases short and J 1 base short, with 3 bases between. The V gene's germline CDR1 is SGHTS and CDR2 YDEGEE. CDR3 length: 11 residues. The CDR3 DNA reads TGTGCCAGCAGGATTAACTATGGCTACACCTTC. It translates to CASRINYGYTF.

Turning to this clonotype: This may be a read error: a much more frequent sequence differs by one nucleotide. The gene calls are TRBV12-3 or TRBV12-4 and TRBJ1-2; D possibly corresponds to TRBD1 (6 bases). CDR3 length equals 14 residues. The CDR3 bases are TGTGCCAGCAGTTTCGGCAGGGGAAACTATGACTACACCTTC. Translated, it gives CASSFGRGNYDYTF.

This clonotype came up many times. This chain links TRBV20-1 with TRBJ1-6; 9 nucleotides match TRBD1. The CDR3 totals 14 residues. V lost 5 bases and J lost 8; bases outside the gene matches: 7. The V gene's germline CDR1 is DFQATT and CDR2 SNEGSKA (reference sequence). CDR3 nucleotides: TGCAGTGCTCCTGGGACAGGGACATATTCACCCCTCCACTTT. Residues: CSAPGTGTYSPLHF.

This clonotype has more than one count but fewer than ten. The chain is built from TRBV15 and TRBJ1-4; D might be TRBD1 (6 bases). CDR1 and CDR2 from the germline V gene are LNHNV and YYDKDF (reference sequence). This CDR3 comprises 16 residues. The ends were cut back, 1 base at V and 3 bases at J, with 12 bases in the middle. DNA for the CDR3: TGTGCCACCAGCAGAGTCGTGCCAGGGGCTAATGAAAAACTGTTTTTT. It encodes CATSRVVPGANEKLFF.

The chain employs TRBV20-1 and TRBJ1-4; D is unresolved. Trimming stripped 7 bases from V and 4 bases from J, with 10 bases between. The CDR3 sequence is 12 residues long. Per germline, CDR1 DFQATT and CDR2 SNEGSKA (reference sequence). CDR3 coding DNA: TGCAGTGTAGGGCAGGTTAATGAAAAACTGTTTTTT. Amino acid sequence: CSVGQVNEKLFF.

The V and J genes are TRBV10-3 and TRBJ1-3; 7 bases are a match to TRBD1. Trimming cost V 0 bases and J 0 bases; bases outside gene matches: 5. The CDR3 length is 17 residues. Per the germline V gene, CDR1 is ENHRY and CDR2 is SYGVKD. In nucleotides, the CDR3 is TGTGCCATCAGTGAGTCGGCAGGGGGTCTCTCTGGAAACACCATATATTTT. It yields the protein CAISESAGGLSGNTIYF.

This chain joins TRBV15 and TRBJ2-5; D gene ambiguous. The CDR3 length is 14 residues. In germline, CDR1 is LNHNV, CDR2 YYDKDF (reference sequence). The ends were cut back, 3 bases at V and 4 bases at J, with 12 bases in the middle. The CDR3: CATSSTRATETQYF. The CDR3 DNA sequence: TGTGCCACCAGCAGTACACGGGCTACAGAGACCCAGTACTTC.

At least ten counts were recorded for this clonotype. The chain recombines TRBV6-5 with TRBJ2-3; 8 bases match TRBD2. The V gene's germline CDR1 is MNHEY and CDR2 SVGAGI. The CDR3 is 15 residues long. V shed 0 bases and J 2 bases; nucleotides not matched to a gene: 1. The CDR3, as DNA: TGTGCCAGCAGTTACTCAGCGGGGGTCACAGATACGCAGTATTTT. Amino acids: CASSYSAGVTDTQYF.

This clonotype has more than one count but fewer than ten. CDR3 DNA sequence: TGTGCCAGTAGTATAGGACTAGCGGGGAAACAAAACATTCAGTACTTC. It translates to CASSIGLAGKQNIQYF. The V call is TRBV19, the J call TRBJ2-4; 11 bases align to TRBD2. V lost 1 base and J lost 5; bases outside the gene matches: 4. Germline CDR1 reads LNHDA; CDR2 reads SQIVND (reference sequence). The length of the CDR3 is 16 residues.

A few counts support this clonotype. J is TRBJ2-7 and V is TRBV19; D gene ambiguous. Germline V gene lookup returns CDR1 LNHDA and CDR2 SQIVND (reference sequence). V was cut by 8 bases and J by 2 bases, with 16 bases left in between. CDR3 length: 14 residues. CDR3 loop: CASSTEQVPYEQYF. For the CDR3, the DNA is TGTGCCAGTTCGACCGAGCAGGTACCCTACGAGCAGTACTTC.